Detailed here is one T cell receptor (beta chain). Its antigen is unidentified. Germline V gene lookup returns CDR1 SEHNR and CDR2 FQNEAQ (reference sequence). The V end was cut by 5 bases, the J end by 5 bases, with 16 bases between. The CDR3 totals 15 residues. The data were obtained in a study of vaccination and CD4 T cells after COVID-19. The overall study: Post-COVID draws followed diagnosis by a median around 100 days (range 35 to 161). Findings and caveats of the study: This study had few convalescent patients and no early post-infection samples.

TCRdb called the PCR reads again in MiXCR, with one record for every CDR3 protein. The table records some 18,000 distinct CDR3 sequences, 50% to 65% of them present only once. This TCR was recovered from a human donor who had recovered from COVID-19. The material sequenced was CD4+ T cells from blood, taken after SARS-CoV-2 vaccination. V gene TRBV7-9 combines with J gene TRBJ2-1, with D possibly matching TRBD2 (6 bases). The CDR3 bases are TGTGCCAGCAGCCCACGAGGCGGGATTCACAATGAGCAGTTCTTC. Translated: CASSPRGGIHNEQFF. The whole variable domain, filled in from reference TRBV7-9 and TRBJ2-1, reads DTGVSQNPRHKITKRGQNVTFRCDPISEHNRLYWYRQTLGQGPEFLTYFQNEAQLEKSRLLSDRFSAERPKGSFSTLEIQRTEQGDSAMYLCASSPRGGIHNEQFFGPGTRLTVL.